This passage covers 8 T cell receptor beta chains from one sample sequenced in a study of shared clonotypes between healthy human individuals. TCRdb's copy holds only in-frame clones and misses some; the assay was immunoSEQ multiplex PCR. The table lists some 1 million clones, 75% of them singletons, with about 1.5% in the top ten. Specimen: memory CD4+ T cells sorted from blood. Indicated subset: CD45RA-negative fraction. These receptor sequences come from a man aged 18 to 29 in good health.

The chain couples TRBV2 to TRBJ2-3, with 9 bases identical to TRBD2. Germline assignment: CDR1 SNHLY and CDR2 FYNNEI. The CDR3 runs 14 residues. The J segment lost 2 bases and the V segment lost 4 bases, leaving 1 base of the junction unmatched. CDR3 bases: TGTGCCAGCAGTGGGACTAGCGACACAGATACGCAGTATTTT. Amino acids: CASSGTSDTDTQYF.

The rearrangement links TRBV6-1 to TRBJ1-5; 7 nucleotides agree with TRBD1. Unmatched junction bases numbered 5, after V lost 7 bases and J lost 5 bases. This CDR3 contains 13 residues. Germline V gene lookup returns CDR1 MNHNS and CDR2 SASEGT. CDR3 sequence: CASTTGEHQPQHF. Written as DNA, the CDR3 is TGTGCCAGCACAACAGGGGAGCATCAGCCCCAGCATTTT.

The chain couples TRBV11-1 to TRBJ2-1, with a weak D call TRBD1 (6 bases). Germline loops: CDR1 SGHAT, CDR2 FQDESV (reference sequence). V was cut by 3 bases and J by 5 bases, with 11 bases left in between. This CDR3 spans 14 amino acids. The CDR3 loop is CASSFWGLDNEQFF. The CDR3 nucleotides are TGTGCCAGCAGCTTCTGGGGGCTGGACAATGAGCAGTTCTTC. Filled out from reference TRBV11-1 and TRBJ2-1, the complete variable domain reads EAEVAQSPRYKITEKSQAVAFWCDPISGHATLYWYRQILGQGPELLVQFQDESVVDDSQLPKDRFSAERLKGVDSTLKIQPAELGDSAMYLCASSFWGLDNEQFFGPGTRLTVL.

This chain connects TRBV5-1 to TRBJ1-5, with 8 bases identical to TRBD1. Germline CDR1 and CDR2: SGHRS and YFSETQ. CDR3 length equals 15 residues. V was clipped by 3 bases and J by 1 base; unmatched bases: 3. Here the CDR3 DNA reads TGCGCCAGCAGCTGGACAGGGACGAGCAATCAGCCCCAGCATTTT. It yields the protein CASSWTGTSNQPQHF.

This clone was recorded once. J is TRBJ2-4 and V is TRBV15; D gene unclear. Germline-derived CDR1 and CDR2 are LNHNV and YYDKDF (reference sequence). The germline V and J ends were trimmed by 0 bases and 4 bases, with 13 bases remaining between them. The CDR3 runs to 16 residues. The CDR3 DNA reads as TGTGCCACCAGCAGAGATCTGAAGACTGTAAAAAACATTCAGTACTTC. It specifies CATSRDLKTVKNIQYF. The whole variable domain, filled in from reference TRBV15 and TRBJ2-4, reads DAMVIQNPRYQVTQFGKPVTLSCSQTLNHNVMYWYQQKSSQAPKLLFHYYDKDFNNEADTPDNFQSRRPNTSFCFLDIRSPGLGDTAMYLCATSRDLKTVKNIQYFGAGTRLSVL.

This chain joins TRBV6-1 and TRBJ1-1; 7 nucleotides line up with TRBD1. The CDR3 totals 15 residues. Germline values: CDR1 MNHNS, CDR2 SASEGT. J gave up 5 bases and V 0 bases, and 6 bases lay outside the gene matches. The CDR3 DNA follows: TGTGCCAGCAGTGAAGCTCCGGGACAGTTAACTGAAGCTTTCTTT. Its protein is CASSEAPGQLTEAFF.

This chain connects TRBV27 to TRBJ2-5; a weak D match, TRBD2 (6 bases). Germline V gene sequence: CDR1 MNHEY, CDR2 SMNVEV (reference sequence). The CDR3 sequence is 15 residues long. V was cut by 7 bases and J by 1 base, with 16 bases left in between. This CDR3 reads CASNPAGRIQETQYF. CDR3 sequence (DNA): TGTGCCAGCAACCCGGCGGGACGGATCCAAGAGACCCAGTACTTC.

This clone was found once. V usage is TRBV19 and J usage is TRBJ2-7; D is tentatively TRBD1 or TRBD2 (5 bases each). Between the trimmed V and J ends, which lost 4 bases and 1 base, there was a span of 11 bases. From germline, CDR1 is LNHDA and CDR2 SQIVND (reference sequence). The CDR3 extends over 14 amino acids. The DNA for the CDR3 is TGTGCCAGTAGTAGAGGGGCCGATTCCTACGAGCAGTACTTC. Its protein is CASSRGADSYEQYF. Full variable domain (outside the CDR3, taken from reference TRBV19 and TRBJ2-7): DGGITQSPKYLFRKEGQNVTLSCEQNLNHDAMYWYRQDPGQGLRLIYYSQIVNDFQKGDIAEGYSVSREKKESFPLTVTSAQKNPTAFYLCASSRGADSYEQYFGPGTRLTVT.